This T cell receptor beta chain was sequenced during a study of blood T cell repertoires in COVID-19. The V gene's germline CDR1 is SGDLS and CDR2 YYNGEE. Trimming shortened V by 3 bases and J by 1 base, and 13 bases separated the two germline ends. The CDR3 totals 15 residues. Sequencing used immunoSEQ multiplex PCR; TCRdb keeps in-frame clones, though not all of them. The sample has 60,000 to 65,000 clones, roughly 80% seen once. The clonotype originates from a woman of 80 years or more with active or convalescent COVID-19. The chain employs TRBV9 and TRBJ1-1, with D perhaps TRBD1 (6 bases). The sample taken for sequencing was peripheral blood. CDR3 DNA sequence: TGTGCCAGCAGCGCGTCCGGGACATCGAACACTGAAGCTTTCTTT. Translation gives CASSASGTSNTEAFF.